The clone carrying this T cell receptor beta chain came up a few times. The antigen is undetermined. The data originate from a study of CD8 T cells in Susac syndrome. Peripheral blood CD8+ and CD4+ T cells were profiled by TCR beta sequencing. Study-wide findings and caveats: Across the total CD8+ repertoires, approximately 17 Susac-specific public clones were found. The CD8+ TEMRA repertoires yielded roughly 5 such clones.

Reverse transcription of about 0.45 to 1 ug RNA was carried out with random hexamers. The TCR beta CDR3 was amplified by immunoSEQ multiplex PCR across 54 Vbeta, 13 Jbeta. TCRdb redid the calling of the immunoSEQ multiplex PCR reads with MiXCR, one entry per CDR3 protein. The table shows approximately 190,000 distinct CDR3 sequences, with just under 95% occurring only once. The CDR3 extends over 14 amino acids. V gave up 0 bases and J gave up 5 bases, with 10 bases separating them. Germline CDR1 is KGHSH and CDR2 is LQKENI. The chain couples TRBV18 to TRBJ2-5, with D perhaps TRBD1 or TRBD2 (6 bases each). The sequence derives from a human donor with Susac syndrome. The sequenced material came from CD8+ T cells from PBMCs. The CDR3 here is CASSPPGGRETQYF. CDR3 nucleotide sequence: TGTGCCAGCTCACCACCGGGGGGCCGGGAGACCCAGTACTTC.